This T cell receptor (beta chain) was captured in a study of T cells in Graves' hyperthyroidism and ophthalmopathy. Study overall: Before treatment of any kind, peripheral blood was taken at initial diagnosis. Study-wide results and limits: In blood, most of the thyroid clonotypes expanded above 0.001 were also present.

Subjects aged 18 to 65 presented with newly diagnosed hyperthyroidism of less than 2 months' duration. On this clonotype itself: What it binds is unknown.

The V gene's germline CDR1 is SNHLY and CDR2 FYNNEI. The CDR3 has 12 amino acids. Trimming pared 8 bases from V and 2 bases from J, leaving 7 bases between. RNA transcripts gave rise to amplified TCR beta CDR3 regions. RT-PCR in the first round (using the HTBI primer set) targeted the TCR CDR3. A single record per CDR3 protein comes from TCRdb applying MiXCR to the multiplex PCR reads. The table records 650,000 to 850,000 distinct CDR3 sequences, approximately 19% of them present only once. The TCR comes from a woman aged 45-65 years with Graves' hyperthyroidism that later progressed to Graves' ophthalmopathy. Sequenced: blood. This rearrangement joins TRBV2 to TRBJ2-4; D gene uncertain. CDR3 region: CASEESKNIQYF. CDR3 nucleotides: TGTGCCAGCGAGGAGTCCAAAAACATTCAGTACTTC.